The clone carrying this TCR beta chain was observed once. The germline gives CDR1 SGHRS, CDR2 YFSETQ. The V end was cut by 0 bases, the J end by 8 bases, with 17 bases between. CDR3 length equals 15 residues. Those enrolled, adults aged roughly 18 to 95 years, came from roughly 22 US areas. Per the original methods: Amplification from reference gene primers served as the basis for estimated nucleated cell counts. Generated by immunoSEQ multiplex PCR, the TCRdb table keeps only in-frame clones and is missing some. That table supplies the V and J calls and clone size; D and trimming were determined from the DNA. The data hold about 200,000 clones, with about 83% observed a single time. The data were obtained in a study of blood T cell repertoires in COVID-19. Study as a whole: From T cells, B-cell-depleted T cells, or PBMCs came the material, which was cDNA or gDNA.

Material: PBMCs or T cells enriched from blood (not recorded which). The TCR sequence derives from a middle-aged man with acute COVID-19. V usage is TRBV5-1 and J usage is TRBJ1-2, with D uncertain. The CDR3 here is CASSLGEITVAGYTF. CDR3 in DNA: TGCGCCAGCAGCTTGGGGGAGATTACGGTGGCCGGCTACACCTTC.